These T cell receptor beta chains were read from a single sample in a study of neurological immune-mediated disorders. TCRdb fed the 5' RACE reads into MiXCR, producing one record per CDR3 protein. Here the sample spans some 100,000 distinct CDR3 sequences, over 10% being singletons. Input material: PBMCs. Source of these receptors: a female donor with HTLV-1-associated myelopathy (HAM/TSP). The CDR3 runs from the conserved cysteine through the conserved F or W. The size field is filled for only some rows; it gives once, few, many or a size class.

v_gene	j_gene	abundance	CDR3aa
TRBV11-2	TRBJ1-3	many	CASSRTDGSGNTIYF
TRBV27	TRBJ2-7	many	CASSLLSRGVRPVYEQYF
TRBV5-5	TRBJ2-5	few	CASSPFLPQETQYF
TRBV5-1	TRBJ2-2	many	CASSLAGALRRDTGELFF
TRBV10-3	TRBJ2-2	many	CAISPRSGTGELFF
TRBV5-1	TRBJ2-1	many	CASSLMGGYNEQFF
TRBV20-1	TRBJ1-6	many	CSARYSDNSPLHF
TRBV28	TRBJ2-3	many	CASSLGQGYGDTQYF
TRBV5-4	TRBJ2-7	many	CASSTDATYEQYF
TRBV6-5	TRBJ2-1	NA	CASSYGRSNRYNGQFF
TRBV5-1	TRBJ2-7	many	CASSLAAWNYEQYF
TRBV5-1	TRBJ2-7	many	CASSLTGTEPYEQYF
TRBV20-1	TRBJ2-1	NA	CSARERETGGPYNEKFF
TRBV5-1	TRBJ2-3	many	CASSLAADTQYF
TRBV5-1	TRBJ1-1	many	CASSVGGVNTEAFF
TRBV27	TRBJ2-5	NA	CASSLLASEETQYF
TRBV5-1	TRBJ2-2	many	CASSLNPTGELFF
TRBV6-1	TRBJ2-3	many	CAYSRPPLNTQYF
TRBV7-9	TRBJ1-1	few	CASSFARALNTEAFF
TRBV6-5	TRBJ2-7	many	CASSYDRSYEQYF
TRBV12-3/TRBV12-4	TRBJ2-7	many	CASSNVATYEQYF
TRBV5-1	TRBJ2-3	many	CASSYPGTGVLDTQYF
TRBV14	TRBJ2-2	many	CASSQVIRGNTGELFF
TRBV9	TRBJ2-7	many	CASSTGTGVGEQYF
TRBV5-1	TRBJ2-3	few	CASSRNRVTDTQYF
TRBV4-2	TRBJ2-7	many	CASSRGLQNPSYEQYF